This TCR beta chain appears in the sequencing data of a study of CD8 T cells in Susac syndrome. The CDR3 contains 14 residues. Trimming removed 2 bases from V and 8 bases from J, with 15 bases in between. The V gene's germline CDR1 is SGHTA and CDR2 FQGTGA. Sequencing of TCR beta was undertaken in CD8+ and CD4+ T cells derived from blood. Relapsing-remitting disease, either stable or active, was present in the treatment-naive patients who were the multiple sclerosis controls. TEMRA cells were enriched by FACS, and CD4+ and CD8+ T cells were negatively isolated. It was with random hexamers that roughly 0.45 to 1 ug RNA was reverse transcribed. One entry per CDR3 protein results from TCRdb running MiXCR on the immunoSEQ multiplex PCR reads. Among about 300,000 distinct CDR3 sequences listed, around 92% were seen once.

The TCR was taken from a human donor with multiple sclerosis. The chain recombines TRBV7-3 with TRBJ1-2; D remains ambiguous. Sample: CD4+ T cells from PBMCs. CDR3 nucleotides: TGTGCCAGCAGCTTACAATACGGTGGACCCGGCTACACCTTC. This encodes CASSLQYGGPGYTF.